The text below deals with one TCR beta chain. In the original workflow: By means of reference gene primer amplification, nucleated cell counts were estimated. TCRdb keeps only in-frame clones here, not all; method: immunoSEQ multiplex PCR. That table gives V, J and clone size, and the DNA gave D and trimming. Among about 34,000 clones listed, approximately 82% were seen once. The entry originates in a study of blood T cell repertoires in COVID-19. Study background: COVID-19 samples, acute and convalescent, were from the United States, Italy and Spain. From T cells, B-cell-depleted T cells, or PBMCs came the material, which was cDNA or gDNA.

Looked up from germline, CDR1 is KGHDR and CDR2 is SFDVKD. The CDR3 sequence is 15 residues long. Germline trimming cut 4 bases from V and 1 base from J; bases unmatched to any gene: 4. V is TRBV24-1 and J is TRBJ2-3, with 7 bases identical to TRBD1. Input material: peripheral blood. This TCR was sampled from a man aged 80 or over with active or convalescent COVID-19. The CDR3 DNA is TGTGCCACCAGTGACCCTGGGACAGGCACAGATACGCAGTATTTT. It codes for CATSDPGTGTDTQYF.